The entry below gives a single T cell receptor beta chain sequence along with its context. The data are from a study of monozygotic twins with inflammatory bowel disease. Germline V gene sequence: CDR1 MNHEY, CDR2 SVGAGI. The CDR3 length is 13 residues. The cDNA of both the TCRalpha and TCRbeta chains was subjected to two nested PCRs of around 15 and 10 cycles. TCRdb re-called the 5' RACE reads and catalogs CDR3 proteins one per entry, DNA excluded. In total, the table holds about 300,000 distinct CDR3 sequences. The specimen sequenced was blood. The chain couples TRBV6-5 to TRBJ2-3; TCRdb picks TRBD2, but there is no DNA to check that call. The sequence came from a human donor with ulcerative colitis or Crohn's disease, or a healthy co-twin of an affected twin (not recorded which). CDR3 loop: CASSYEGLHTQYF.